This T cell receptor (beta chain) comes out of a study of blood T cell repertoires in COVID-19. About the study: The United States, Italy and Spain were the sources of the acute and convalescent COVID-19 samples. Sources were T cells, B-cell-depleted T cells, or PBMCs; the material itself was cDNA or gDNA.

How the authors handled the data: By means of reference gene primer amplification, nucleated cell counts were estimated. This table comes from immunoSEQ multiplex PCR, and its TCRdb copy is limited to in-frame clones, with some not included. From that table come the V and J calls and clone size; the DNA was used to work out D and trimming. The table shows 150,000 to 200,000 clones, with roughly 85% occurring only once. The sequenced sample was peripheral blood. This TCR came from a woman in her sixties with acute or convalescent COVID-19.

CDR3 protein: CASRPDRTSSYGYTF. For the CDR3, the DNA is TGTGCCAGCAGACCCGACAGGACATCTTCCTATGGCTACACCTTC. This sequence joins TRBV6-5 and TRBJ1-2; D is possibly TRBD1 (6 bases). The CDR3 sequence is 15 residues long. CDR1 is MNHEY and CDR2 is SVGAGI in the germline V gene. V lost 6 bases to trimming and J lost 4 bases, with 18 bases between them.